Following are 17 T cell receptor beta chains from one sample sequenced in a study of cytomegalovirus exposure and HLA in healthy donors. The PCR had 60 Vbeta and 13 Jbeta primers. The assay was immunoSEQ multiplex PCR, and TCRdb's table has in-frame clones only and misses some. Seen here are some 150,000 clones, 80% to 85% observed once, and the top ten hold about 1.2%. The specimen sequenced was PBMCs. The receptors were sampled from a female donor in good health and CMV-seronegative.

V gene TRBV5-1 combines with J gene TRBJ2-7; 7 nucleotides line up with TRBD1. V dropped 0 bases and J dropped 6; count of bases not matched to a gene: 3. Germline V gene data show CDR1 as SGHRS and CDR2 as YFSETQ. The CDR3 consists of 13 residues. The CDR3 bases are TGCGCCAGCAGCTTGGAGGCAGGGGGCGAGCAGTACTTC. This encodes CASSLEAGGEQYF.

A note on this clone: The junction departs from germline at one end; a sequencing error may be responsible. The chain carries TRBV6-1 and TRBJ2-3, with TRBD2 matching over 10 bases. Germline-derived CDR1 and CDR2 are MNHNS and SASEGT. This CDR3 is built from 15 residues. The CDR3 nucleotides are TGCGCCAGCAGGAGGACTAGCGGAAGCACAGATACGCAGTATTTT. It specifies CASRRTSGSTDTQYF.

The chain joins TRBV11-2 to TRBJ2-5, with 16 bases aligning to TRBD2. Germline V gives CDR1 SGHAT, CDR2 FQNNGV. This CDR3 comprises 17 residues. Trimming took 4 bases from V and 4 from J; bases not matched to a gene: 6. CDR3 bases: TGTGCCAGCAGCTGGGGACTAGCGGGAGGGCCGGGAGAGACCCAGTACTTC. As protein: CASSWGLAGGPGETQYF.

The chain is built from TRBV28 and TRBJ2-7, with TRBD1 matching 11 bases. This CDR3 region has 15 residues. The J segment lost 2 bases and the V segment lost 11 bases, leaving 11 bases of the junction unmatched. The germline V gene encodes CDR1 MDHEN and CDR2 SYDVKM. The CDR3 loop is CARLGQGAITYEQYF. The CDR3 coding sequence is TGTGCCCGCCTTGGACAGGGGGCAATTACCTACGAGCAGTACTTC.

The gene calls are TRBV2 and TRBJ2-7, with 7 bases that match TRBD2. The CDR3 runs 15 residues. CDR1 and CDR2 from the germline V gene are SNHLY and FYNNEI. V shed 1 base, J shed 4 bases, and the junction held 7 bases outside the gene matches. The CDR3 region is CASSEESSGTYEQYF. The CDR3 bases are TGTGCCAGCAGTGAAGAGTCTAGCGGAACTTACGAGCAGTACTTC.

The chain combines TRBV7-9 with TRBJ2-7, with D perhaps matching TRBD1 (6 bases). This CDR3 region has 14 residues. V shed 3 bases and J shed 3 bases, with 12 bases lying between them. Germline V gene sequence: CDR1 SEHNR, CDR2 FQNEAQ (reference sequence). The CDR3 nucleotides are TGTGCCAGCAGCTTTCCGGGACAACTCTACGAGCAGTACTTC. Translating it yields CASSFPGQLYEQYF. Together with reference TRBV7-9 and TRBJ2-7, the CDR3 gives the full variable domain: DTGVSQNPRHKITKRGQNVTFRCDPISEHNRLYWYRQTLGQGPEFLTYFQNEAQLEKSRLLSDRFSAERPKGSFSTLEIQRTEQGDSAMYLCASSFPGQLYEQYFGPGTRLTVT.

CDR3 bases: TGTGCCAGCAGTGACAGTGGGCTCCTTTACGAGCAGTACTTC. Translating gives CASSDSGLLYEQYF. V gene TRBV2 combines with J gene TRBJ2-7, with no clear D. The V gene lost 3 bases and the J gene lost 4 bases, with 13 bases spanning the gap. The CDR3 runs to 14 residues. The germline V gene encodes CDR1 SNHLY and CDR2 FYNNEI.

This rearrangement joins TRBV27 to TRBJ1-5, with D perhaps TRBD1 (5 bases). This CDR3 contains 15 residues. Trimming pared 6 bases from V and 0 bases from J, leaving 12 bases between. Germline CDR1 and CDR2: MNHEY and SMNVEV (reference sequence). The CDR3 DNA reads as TGTGCCAGCAGACCAGGACAAAATAGCAATCAGCCCCAGCATTTT. It encodes CASRPGQNSNQPQHF.

V usage is TRBV30 and J usage is TRBJ2-1, with D possibly matching TRBD2 (5 bases). The CDR3 is 16 amino acids. The V end lost 0 bases, the J end lost 0 bases, and 12 bases lay between the germline ends. Germline CDR1 and CDR2: GTSNPN and SVGIG (reference sequence). CDR3 region: CAWSVNAGLSYNEQFF. The CDR3 DNA sequence: TGTGCCTGGAGTGTAAACGCGGGCCTCTCCTACAATGAGCAGTTCTTC.

The rearrangement uses TRBV5-8 and TRBJ2-7; D is perhaps TRBD2 (5 bases). Germline V gives CDR1 SGHTS, CDR2 YDEGEE. Trimming left V 2 bases short and J 5 bases short, with 8 bases between. The CDR3 is 12 residues long. CDR3 sequence: CASSFYGDEQYF. The CDR3 nucleotides read TGTGCCAGCAGCTTTTACGGGGACGAGCAGTACTTC.

The CDR3 reads CASREPWANVLTF. DNA for the CDR3: TGTGCCAGCAGAGAGCCCTGGGCCAACGTCCTGACTTTC. The chain employs TRBV27 and TRBJ2-6; D ambiguous. Germline CDR1 and CDR2: MNHEY and SMNVEV (reference sequence). CDR3 size: 13 residues. The V end was cut by 6 bases, the J end by 5 bases, with 8 bases between.

CDR3 sequence (DNA): TGTGCCAGCAGCTTAATCAGGCAGAACACCGGGGAGCTGTTTTTT. Translation: CASSLIRQNTGELFF. V is TRBV11-2 and J is TRBJ2-2; D is undetermined. The germline gives CDR1 SGHAT, CDR2 FQNNGV. Trimming shortened V by 2 bases and J by 1 base, and 8 bases separated the two germline ends. The CDR3 loop spans 15 amino acids.

In its sample, this clone was seen once. V usage is TRBV6-6 and J usage is TRBJ1-4; 7 nucleotides agree with TRBD1. Germline CDR1 and CDR2: MNHNY and SVGAGI (reference sequence). The V segment lost 5 bases and the J segment 0 bases; nucleotides outside the gene matches: 6. The CDR3 runs 16 residues. CDR3 DNA sequence: TGTGCCAGCAGTATGACAGGGCGAGCAACTAATGAAAAACTGTTTTTT. As protein: CASSMTGRATNEKLFF.

This chain joins TRBV7-9 and TRBJ2-1; 11 nucleotides align to TRBD2. J gave up 2 bases and V 5 bases, and 2 bases lay outside the gene matches. CDR1 SEHNR and CDR2 FQNEAQ come from the germline V gene (reference sequence). CDR3 length: 15 residues. CDR3 nucleotide sequence: TGTGCCAGCAGCGCTAGCGGGAGGACCTACAATGAGCAGTTCTTC. Translated: CASSASGRTYNEQFF.

The chain recombines TRBV19 with TRBJ2-7; 13 positions agree with TRBD2. CDR1 LNHDA and CDR2 SQIVND come from the germline V gene (reference sequence). The CDR3 totals 15 residues. Trimming took 6 bases from V and 5 from J; bases not matched to a gene: 7. The CDR3, as DNA: TGTGCCAGTAGCCCCGGACTAGCGGGAGACAACGAGCAGTACTTC. It codes for CASSPGLAGDNEQYF.

This clone has a single count. The rearrangement uses TRBV5-1 and TRBJ1-1, with D hard to call. CDR1 is SGHRS and CDR2 is YFSETQ in the germline V gene. The CDR3 has 15 amino acids. V was cut by 0 bases and J by 1 base, with 10 bases left in between. The CDR3 loop is CASSLVASGNTEAFF. The CDR3 DNA sequence: TGCGCCAGCAGCTTGGTGGCCTCTGGGAACACTGAAGCTTTCTTT. The complete variable domain, with remaining parts taken from reference TRBV5-1 and TRBJ1-1, reads KAGVTQTPRYLIKTRGQQVTLSCSPISGHRSVSWYQQTPGQGLQFLFEYFSETQRNKGNFPGRFSGRQFSNSRSEMNVSTLELGDSALYLCASSLVASGNTEAFFGQGTRLTVV.

The CDR3 DNA follows: TGTGCCTGGAGTGTAGGTAGTTTTGGGCTCTTCAATCAGCCCCAGCATTTT. Amino acids: CAWSVGSFGLFNQPQHF. The rearrangement joins TRBV30 to TRBJ1-5; D is unresolved. CDR1 is GTSNPN, CDR2 SVGIG, per germline (reference sequence). Deletions cut 0 bases from V and 3 bases from J, with 18 bases between. This CDR3 is 17 amino acids long.